These 30 T cell receptor beta chains came from one sample sequenced in a study of graft-versus-host responses after intestinal transplantation. TCRdb's table, derived via immunoSEQ multiplex PCR, lists solely in-frame clones and lacks some. The sample has about 35,000 clones, over 90% seen once. For these receptors, no antigen is known. The sample in question was unstimulated CD8+ T cells sorted from spleen or lymph node cells, obtained before transplant. These receptors all come from a human donor who was the organ donor for an intestinal transplant.

The rearrangement uses TRBV4-3 and TRBJ2-7, with TRBD1 matching 9 bases. Germline CDR1 LGHNA, CDR2 YSLEER. The CDR3 spans 16 residues. Trimming took 0 bases from V and 7 from J; bases not matched to a gene: 10. The CDR3 loop reads CASSQEGTGSFGEQYF. Here the CDR3 DNA reads TGCGCCAGCAGCCAAGAGGGGACAGGGTCCTTCGGGGAGCAGTACTTC.

The V call is TRBV28, the J call TRBJ1-2, with D possibly being TRBD1 (6 bases). V lost 5 bases to trimming and J lost 1 base, with 8 bases between them. There are 13 residues in the CDR3. CDR1 MDHEN and CDR2 SYDVKM come from the germline V gene. The CDR3 is CASSLQGNYGYTF. The CDR3 DNA reads TGTGCCAGCAGTCTACAGGGTAACTATGGCTACACCTTC.

The V and J genes are TRBV6-5 and TRBJ2-7; possibly TRBD1 for D (7 bases). The CDR3 length is 14 residues. Germline assignment: CDR1 MNHEY and CDR2 SVGAGI. Trimming took 5 bases from V and 3 from J, leaving 14 bases between them. CDR3: CASSEGGTVYEQYF. CDR3 sequence (DNA): TGTGCCAGCAGTGAAGGGGGGACAGTCTACGAGCAGTACTTC.

The CDR3 region is CASAEGTDNEQFF. CDR3 nucleotide sequence: TGTGCCAGTGCAGAGGGTACGGACAATGAGCAGTTCTTC. The chain employs TRBV19 and TRBJ2-1, with D possibly TRBD2 on 5 matching bases. Germline V gene data show CDR1 as LNHDA and CDR2 as SQIVND (reference sequence). This CDR3 contains 13 residues. V was clipped by 8 bases and J by 5 bases, with 13 bases between them.

CDR3 loop: CSVRLAGVSADTQYF. The CDR3 DNA reads TGCAGCGTCAGACTAGCGGGAGTGAGCGCAGATACGCAGTATTTT. The rearrangement uses TRBV29-1 and TRBJ2-3; 12 bases are a match to TRBD2. CDR1 and CDR2 from the germline V gene are SQVTM and ANQGSEA. V was pared by 6 bases and J by 4 bases, with 8 bases of the junction left unmatched. The CDR3 length is 15 residues.

This clone has only one observation. V is TRBV9 and J is TRBJ2-3; D not certain. The CDR3 is made up of 16 amino acids. The V gene's germline CDR1 is SGDLS and CDR2 YYNGEE. V was cut by 4 bases and J by 0 bases, with 15 bases left in between. DNA for the CDR3: TGTGCCAGCAGCTTTGACCCCACCTCTAGCACAGATACGCAGTATTTT. Protein product: CASSFDPTSSTDTQYF.

The chain recombines TRBV7-6 with TRBJ2-3; D is unclear. The CDR3 has 15 amino acids. V was pared by 6 bases and J by 4 bases, with 17 bases between. Germline values: CDR1 SGHVS, CDR2 FNYEAQ. The CDR3 protein is CASSRGDGSADTQYF. In DNA form, the CDR3 reads TGTGCCAGCAGTCGAGGCGACGGGTCAGCAGATACGCAGTATTTT.

Concerning this clone: Because it lacks the conserved phenylalanine or tryptophan at the end, this CDR3 is likely a read error. This rearrangement joins TRBV6-1 to TRBJ2-7, with 8 bases that match TRBD1. Per the germline V gene, CDR1 is MNHNS and CDR2 is SASEGT. V trimming: 6 bases; J trimming: 2 bases; junction bases outside the gene matches: 3. This CDR3 has 13 residues. The DNA for the CDR3 is TGTGCCAGCAGCGACAGGGGACCCTACGAGCAGTACCTC. Encoded protein: CASSDRGPYEQYL.

The rearrangement joins TRBV5-1 to TRBJ1-2; 10 positions agree with TRBD1. Trimming removed 4 bases from V and 5 bases from J; junction bases left unmatched: 14. This CDR3 is built from 17 residues. From germline, CDR1 is SGHRS and CDR2 YFSETQ. The DNA of the CDR3 is TGCGCCAGCAGCCGTCGGGGACAGGGGATCGAACTATATGGCTACACCTTC. Its translation: CASSRRGQGIELYGYTF.

The chain links TRBV4-1 to TRBJ2-2, with 13 nucleotides matching TRBD2. This CDR3 has 18 residues. In germline, CDR1 is MGHRA, CDR2 YSYEKL. Unmatched junction bases numbered 5, after V lost 0 bases and J lost 4 bases. DNA for the CDR3: TGCGCCAGCAGCCAAGAACTAGCGGGAGGGCCGAGCACCGGGGAGCTGTTTTTT. Translated: CASSQELAGGPSTGELFF.

This chain joins TRBV4-1 and TRBJ2-7; 8 bases are a match to TRBD2. The V segment lost 5 bases and the J segment 4 bases; nucleotides outside the gene matches: 10. The CDR3 contains 15 residues. Germline V gene sequence: CDR1 MGHRA, CDR2 YSYEKL. The CDR3 protein is CASSELRGGGYEQYF. CDR3 nucleotides: TGCGCCAGCAGCGAACTCCGGGGGGGTGGGTACGAGCAGTACTTC.

The chain employs TRBV4-3 and TRBJ2-1, with 9 bases that match TRBD1. The CDR3 is made up of 18 amino acids. Germline lookup yields CDR1 LGHNA and CDR2 YSLEER. V shed 1 base and J 6 bases; nucleotides not matched to a gene: 13. The CDR3 coding sequence is TGCGCCAGCAGCCAAGCCCCATGGACGGGACAGGGTACCAATGAGCAGTTCTTC. This translates into CASSQAPWTGQGTNEQFF.

This rearrangement joins TRBV30 to TRBJ1-5, with TRBD1 matching 7 bases. CDR1 GTSNPN and CDR2 SVGIG come from the germline V gene (reference sequence). V lost 2 bases and J lost 3; bases outside the gene matches: 10. The CDR3 loop spans 16 amino acids. The CDR3: CAWSPGDREYNQPQHF. The DNA for the CDR3 is TGTGCCTGGAGTCCCGGCGACAGGGAGTACAATCAGCCCCAGCATTTT.

The chain links TRBV11-2 to TRBJ2-7, with unresolved D. This CDR3 spans 14 amino acids. Germline V gene data show CDR1 as SGHAT and CDR2 as FQNNGV. V was clipped by 0 bases and J by 4 bases, with 10 bases between them. CDR3 protein: CASSLEHSSYEQYF. The DNA for the CDR3 is TGTGCCAGCAGCTTAGAACATTCGAGTTACGAGCAGTACTTC.

A few counts support this clone. The chain couples TRBV9 to TRBJ2-3; a possible D gene is TRBD2 (6 bases). CDR1 is SGDLS and CDR2 is YYNGEE in the germline V gene. The V gene lost 5 bases and the J gene lost 2 bases, with 12 bases spanning the gap. The CDR3 is made up of 14 amino acids. The CDR3 DNA reads as TGTGCCAGCAGGGCGGGAAGACCCACAGATACGCAGTATTTT. Its translation is CASRAGRPTDTQYF.

The chain combines TRBV4-3 with TRBJ2-1; tentative D call: TRBD2 (6 bases). The germline gives CDR1 LGHNA, CDR2 YSLEER. The CDR3 is 16 residues long. Trimming took 0 bases from V and 0 from J, leaving 9 bases between them. The CDR3 DNA follows: TGCGCCAGCAGCCAAGATGGGGGAGGCTCCTACAATGAGCAGTTCTTC. Its protein is CASSQDGGGSYNEQFF.

This chain links TRBV10-3 with TRBJ2-3, with D hard to call. Trimming left V 8 bases short and J 3 bases short, with 15 bases between. Germline V gene sequence: CDR1 ENHRY, CDR2 SYGVKD. This CDR3 contains 14 residues. CDR3 DNA: TGTGCCATCGGCTCCCTTTGGAGAACAGATACGCAGTATTTT. This gives the protein CAIGSLWRTDTQYF.

This rearrangement joins TRBV4-1 to TRBJ2-4; D is undetermined. The CDR3 consists of 16 residues. V was trimmed by 4 bases and J by 1 base, leaving 14 bases between them. Germline V lookup: CDR1 MGHRA, CDR2 YSYEKL. DNA of the CDR3: TGCGCCAGCAGCCGGGTTCCCTATTGGGCCAAAAACATTCAGTACTTC. This codes for CASSRVPYWAKNIQYF.

The chain has TRBV9 and TRBJ1-1; a weak D match, TRBD1 (6 bases). The V end was cut by 0 bases, the J end by 3 bases, with 15 bases between. This CDR3 has 16 residues. Germline CDR1 is SGDLS and CDR2 is YYNGEE. The DNA for the CDR3 is TGTGCCAGCAGCGTAGGTCAGGGGCCGGGGGACACTGAAGCTTTCTTT. It encodes CASSVGQGPGDTEAFF.

This rearrangement joins TRBV5-5 to TRBJ2-3; TRBD2 agrees at 7 bases. The CDR3 has 18 amino acids. V dropped 0 bases and J dropped 5; count of bases not matched to a gene: 15. Germline values: CDR1 SGHKS, CDR2 YYEKEE (reference sequence). The CDR3 loop is CASSLEASGSSVGDTQYF. The CDR3 coding sequence is TGTGCCAGCAGCTTGGAAGCTAGCGGTTCCAGCGTGGGAGATACGCAGTATTTT.

The chain employs TRBV11-3 and TRBJ2-1; 10 positions agree with TRBD2. The germline V gene encodes CDR1 SGHNT and CDR2 YENEEA. The CDR3 totals 17 residues. The V and J ends lost 1 base and 5 bases, in that order; junction bases with no gene match: 8. CDR3 nucleotides: TGTGCCAGCAGCTTAGTTTCTAGCGGGGGAAGTAACAATGAGCAGTTCTTC. Translated: CASSLVSSGGSNNEQFF.

The chain joins TRBV19 to TRBJ2-1; D may match TRBD1 or TRBD2 (5 bases each). The V and J ends lost 9 bases and 0 bases respectively, with 9 bases between them. From germline, CDR1 is LNHDA and CDR2 SQIVND (reference sequence). The CDR3 spans 13 residues. CDR3 DNA sequence: TGTGCCAGCTGGGGGAGCTCCTACAATGAGCAGTTCTTC. Protein: CASWGSSYNEQFF.

The chain couples TRBV11-2 to TRBJ2-5; 7 positions match TRBD2. TRBJ2-7 explains the end of the DNA better; the J call may be wrong. Germline loops: CDR1 SGHAT, CDR2 FQNNGV. The CDR3 runs to 19 residues. The chain's CDR3 is CASSPRSPSGRKWSYEQYF. The CDR3 region has the DNA TGTGCCAGCAGCCCTAGGTCTCCTAGCGGAAGGAAATGGTCCTACGAGCAGTACTTC.

The V call is TRBV5-6, the J call TRBJ2-7, with TRBD2 matching over 8 bases. Germline-derived CDR1 and CDR2 are SGHDT and YYEEEE. V lost 5 bases and J lost 0; bases outside the gene matches: 7. The CDR3 has 15 residues. CDR3: CASSPTSGPSYEQYF. CDR3 bases: TGTGCCAGCAGTCCCACTAGCGGACCCTCCTACGAGCAGTACTTC.

V is TRBV6-6 and J is TRBJ1-1; 10 bases map to TRBD1. Trimming at V came to 6 bases and at J to 0 bases, leaving 7 bases not matched to a gene. In germline, CDR1 is MNHNY, CDR2 SVGAGI (reference sequence). CDR3 length equals 16 residues. The chain's CDR3 is CASRSKTGGMNTEAFF. The CDR3 DNA sequence: TGTGCCAGCAGATCAAAGACAGGGGGCATGAACACTGAAGCTTTCTTT.

This sequence joins TRBV6-5 and TRBJ2-1; 9 nucleotides agree with TRBD1. CDR3 length equals 12 residues. CDR1 and CDR2 from the germline V gene are MNHEY and SVGAGI. Trimming removed 6 bases from V and 8 bases from J; junction bases left unmatched: 2. In nucleotides, the CDR3 is TGTGCCAGCAGCCGGACAGGGGATGAGCAGTTCTTC. The encoded protein is CASSRTGDEQFF.

This chain connects TRBV19 to TRBJ2-7; 7 nucleotides match TRBD1. Germline loops: CDR1 LNHDA, CDR2 SQIVND (reference sequence). V gave up 3 bases and J gave up 3 bases; unmatched junction bases: 11. The CDR3 runs to 16 residues. CDR3 residues: CASSIGMDRLNYEQYF. The CDR3 coding sequence is TGTGCCAGTAGTATTGGCATGGACAGGTTAAACTACGAGCAGTACTTC.

The genes are TRBV29-1 and TRBJ2-2; tentative D call: TRBD1 (6 bases). This CDR3 contains 15 residues. Germline V gene lookup returns CDR1 SQVTM and CDR2 ANQGSEA. Trimming stripped 4 bases from V and 6 bases from J, with 18 bases between. CDR3 sequence reads: CSVATGPFSAGELFF. The DNA of the CDR3 is TGCAGCGTTGCGACAGGCCCCTTTTCCGCCGGGGAGCTGTTTTTT.

In regard to this clone: This may be a read error, as it is one base from a much larger clone. In the same sample, other DNA sequences code for this CDR3. The chain is built from TRBV14 and TRBJ1-2; TRBD1 might be the D (5 bases). This CDR3 is 15 amino acids long. Germline V gene sequence: CDR1 SGHDN, CDR2 FVKESK. The ends were cut back, 0 bases at V and 4 bases at J, with 12 bases in the middle. CDR3 in amino acids: CASSQDRGLTYGYTF. CDR3 nucleotides: TGTGCCAGCAGCCAAGACCGGGGACTAACCTATGGCTACACCTTC.

This sequence joins TRBV4-1 and TRBJ2-5, with TRBD1 identical over 9 bases. In germline, CDR1 is MGHRA, CDR2 YSYEKL. With V trimmed by 5 bases and J by 5 bases, 9 bases remained unmatched. The CDR3 loop spans 15 amino acids. CDR3 residues: CASSSSTGGMETQYF. The CDR3 region has the DNA TGCGCCAGCAGCTCCTCGACAGGGGGTATGGAGACCCAGTACTTC.